Presented here are 8 T cell receptor beta chains from one specimen sequenced in a study of shared clonotypes between healthy human individuals. This table comes from immunoSEQ multiplex PCR, and its TCRdb copy is limited to in-frame clones, with some not included. The repertoire consists of about 1.5 million clones, with nearly 99% occurring once and the leading ten covering 0.4% to 0.55%. The sequenced material came from naive CD4+ T cells sorted from blood. Subset noted: CD45RA+ positively selected. These receptors were obtained from a man between 25 and 39 years old in good health.

V and J are TRBV5-4 and TRBJ2-1; D gene uncertain. Germline V lookup: CDR1 SGHNT, CDR2 YYREEE (reference sequence). CDR3 length: 14 amino acids. The V gene lost 0 bases and the J gene lost 3 bases, with 7 bases spanning the gap. The CDR3 nucleotides read TGTGCCAGCAGCTTGGCGGCAGTCTACAATGAGCAGTTCTTC. Its protein product is CASSLAAVYNEQFF.

V gene TRBV30 combines with J gene TRBJ1-2, with D possibly being TRBD1 (6 bases). This CDR3 has 12 residues. V lost 3 bases to trimming and J lost 8 bases, with 13 bases between them. Germline V CDR1 and CDR2: GTSNPN, SVGIG (reference sequence). CDR3 DNA: TGTGCCTGGAGCGCAGGGGCCTGGGGCTACACCTTC. This translates into CAWSAGAWGYTF.

The V gene is TRBV11-2, the J gene TRBJ1-1; 8 nucleotides agree with TRBD1. The CDR3 totals 20 residues. Germline CDR1 is SGHAT and CDR2 is FQNNGV. J lost 0 bases, V lost 0 bases, and 15 bases had no gene match. The CDR3 DNA reads TGTGCCAGCAGCTTAGACGGGGCCCGAGGGACAGGCCAAATGAACACTGAAGCTTTCTTT. Amino acid sequence: CASSLDGARGTGQMNTEAFF.

This chain uses TRBV28 with TRBJ2-7; possibly TRBD2 for D (5 bases). V lost 6 bases, J lost 5 bases, and 11 bases lay in between. Germline CDR1 reads MDHEN; CDR2 reads SYDVKM. The CDR3 runs 12 residues. The CDR3 sequence: CASREANHEQYF. CDR3 bases: TGTGCCAGCAGGGAGGCGAACCACGAGCAGTACTTC.

The chain is built from TRBV19 and TRBJ1-4; unclear D gene. V was clipped by 5 bases and J by 4 bases, with 14 bases between them. This CDR3 has 15 residues. Looked up from germline, CDR1 is LNHDA and CDR2 is SQIVND (reference sequence). In nucleotides, the CDR3 is TGTGCCAGTAGTGCCCAAGGAGGGATTAATGAAAAACTGTTTTTT. Encoded protein: CASSAQGGINEKLFF.

This rearrangement joins TRBV10-1 to TRBJ2-7, with 10 bases aligning to TRBD1. Germline loops: CDR1 WNHNN, CDR2 SYGVQD (reference sequence). Trimming removed 6 bases from V and 2 bases from J; junction bases left unmatched: 7. This CDR3 contains 15 residues. The CDR3 is CASSAGTGDTYEQYF. The DNA for the CDR3 is TGCGCCAGCAGCGCTGGGACAGGGGATACCTACGAGCAGTACTTC.

V and J are TRBV13 and TRBJ2-1; D not resolved. This CDR3 contains 18 residues. V dropped 5 bases and J dropped 0 bases, with 20 bases sitting between them. CDR1 and CDR2 (germline): PRHDT, FYEKMQ (reference sequence). CDR3 DNA: TGTGCCAGCAGCCCAAATTTTTGGAGTTTCAGCTCCTACAATGAGCAGTTCTTC. Protein: CASSPNFWSFSSYNEQFF.

The V gene is TRBV4-2, the J gene TRBJ2-1; no clear D gene. Trimming took 2 bases from V and 4 from J, leaving 15 bases between them. The CDR3 consists of 16 residues. The V gene's germline CDR1 is LGHNA and CDR2 YNFKEQ. CDR3 region: CASSQPDKGLYNEQFF. The DNA for the CDR3 is TGTGCCAGCAGCCAACCCGACAAGGGCCTATACAATGAGCAGTTCTTC.